This T cell receptor beta chain was documented in a study of blood T cells in healthy people across ages. This clonotype was seen many times. Antigen unknown. Study observations and caveats: It was not possible, with unsorted PBMCs, to conclusively compare naive and antigen-experienced cells.

Through a sample-barcoded 5' primer and a J-beta primer mix, a second PCR was run for roughly 6 to 11 cycles. Researchers report that a template-switch adaptor with 12 random nucleotides tagged each cDNA molecule. Each single sample gave us at least 3 million CDR3-containing paired-end reads. TCRdb re-called the 5' RACE reads with MiXCR, one entry per CDR3 protein. This table holds hundreds of thousands of distinct CDR3 sequences, less than 45% found once. RNA extraction gave at least 5 micrograms of total RNA per sample. The germline CDR1 and CDR2 sequences are DFQATT and SNEGSKA (reference sequence). The V gene end was trimmed by 1 base and the J gene end by 3 bases; junction bases not matched to a gene: 4. The CDR3 sequence is 15 residues long.

This sequence originates from a man older than 75 in good health. V gene TRBV20-1 combines with J gene TRBJ2-1; 9 bases agree with TRBD2. Sequencing input: blood. CDR3 residues: CSARAAGGRYNEQFF. In DNA form, the CDR3 reads TGCAGTGCTAGAGCGGCGGGGGGGCGCTACAATGAGCAGTTCTTC.